This TCR beta chain was found in a study of T cells in localized non-small cell lung cancer (dated by TCRdb to about 2020). Concerning the study at large: T cell repertoires of approximately 250 early-stage NSCLC patients were analyzed, with tumors being compared against uninvolved tumor-adjacent lungs. The cohort was made up of hundreds of treatment-naive NSCLC patients whose localized lung tumors had been resected. A mean age of around 69 years was recorded for the NSCLC patients, of whom around 140 were male and some 99 were female.

What the study reported, not specific to this receptor: Uninvolved tumor-adjacent lung showed the highest T cell clonality, higher than tumor, which suggests more focused antigenic responses in the uninvolved tumor-adjacent lung. Higher blood T cell density associated with longer overall survival, while higher adjacent-lung clonality associated with shorter survival. Because the study design was exploratory, TCR variables were selected using unadjusted p-values without false-discovery rate correction. A median of approximately 62 of the top 100 tumor clones turned up in the paired uninvolved adjacent lung, and 25 to 30 of those clones also ranked among the top 100 of that same adjacent lung. Because multi-region sequencing of the tumors was not done, intratumor heterogeneity could not be ruled out.

On this clone: What antigen it recognizes has not been identified. Base-call qualities are not available, and no considerably larger clone is one nucleotide away.

TCR beta CDR3 regions were sequenced from DNA using the immunoSEQ Assay. As for how the authors treated the data: To compute T cell density, TCR beta template counts were normalized to usable DNA, which was estimated by amplifying housekeeping genes. The preseqR package was used to estimate richness by extrapolating to 400,000 templates for PBMC samples and to 120,000 templates for tissue samples. Clonality was calculated as one minus Pielou's evenness. Differential abundance testing on productive amino-acid clonotypes, with a minimum total count of 5 and an alpha of 0.1, was used to identify tissue-enriched TCRs. Repertoire overlap between compartments was quantified with the Jaccard Index and Morisita Overlap Index. GLIPH clustered TCR beta CDR3s with public tetramer-defined viral CDR3s; viral motifs required at least three viral sequences plus V-gene enrichment. Not all clones reach the TCRdb copy of this immuneACCESS table, which keeps in-frame sequences only. Checked studies attribute under half of the gap to unresolved V genes and leave the rest unexplained. Clone size and V and J calls were adopted from that table, with D and trimming inferred from the DNA. The sample records over 40,000 clones, roughly 90% of which are singletons. Around 2.5% of the sample belongs to the ten largest clones.

At diagnosis, peripheral blood, uninvolved tumor-adjacent lung and tumor were collected and stored as a combination of fresh-frozen and FFPE material. Blood samples were analyzed as peripheral blood mononuclear cells for TCR repertoire profiling. CDR1 and CDR2 are read off the germline V gene as SGHRS and YFSETQ. V is pruned by 0 bases and J by 7 bases, leaving 8 bases of the junction without a gene match. The CDR3 holds 16 amino acids from the cysteine to the phenylalanine. The entry retains the CDR3 DNA only, 48 bases that are in frame from base 1. The chain is made from TRBV5-1 and TRBJ1-5, and 9 junctional nucleotides match TRBD1. The sequences come from peripheral blood, collected before any cancer treatment. The clonotype comes from a female donor at least 60 years old with stage I squamous cell lung carcinoma. For the CDR3, the sequence is CASSLANRGLPQPQHF. The DNA reads TGCGCCAGCAGCTTGGCCAACAGGGGGCTACCCCAGCCCCAGCATTTT.